A selection of T cell receptor beta chains follows, all from one sample in a study of blood T cell repertoires in COVID-19. Clones were read by immunoSEQ multiplex PCR, and TCRdb kept only the in-frame ones, dropping some. Seen here are 96,000 or so clones, roughly 89% observed once, and the top ten hold more than 3.5%. Source material: peripheral blood. All receptors come from a human donor with COVID-19, enrolled during active disease. The donor label of this sample is uncertain. The conserved cysteine and the conserved F or W are not part of the CDR3 here.

CDR3 protein,V gene,J gene
ASSLLGQGNEQY,TRBV11-3,TRBJ2-7
ASSSEPGLVSYNEQF,TRBV7-3,TRBJ2-1
ASSHSEGKGETQY,TRBV4-2,TRBJ2-5
ASTHGTGEETQY,TRBV3-1/TRBV3-2,TRBJ2-5
ASSEGVATIAYNEQF,TRBV2,TRBJ2-1
ASSPLGGVHYEQY,TRBV11-2,TRBJ2-7
ASSQDRSPLH,TRBV3-1/TRBV3-2,TRBJ1-6
ASSAEDRGHEQY,TRBV2,TRBJ2-7
ASSQRSSRDRGFFNTEAF,TRBV4-1,TRBJ1-1
ASITGTGETQY,TRBV2,TRBJ2-5
ASSPEASGGNQPQH,TRBV18,TRBJ1-5
ASSRQGGPQH,TRBV12-3/TRBV12-4,TRBJ1-5
ASSVEGAHGNTIY,TRBV9,TRBJ1-3
ASGTGVVREQF,TRBV19,TRBJ2-1
ATSGEAGRFTGELF,TRBV24-1,TRBJ2-2
ASSPLSNTGELF,TRBV14,TRBJ2-2
ASSETGDSYEQY,TRBV6-1,TRBJ2-7
ASSLGTGNYGYT,TRBV5-4,TRBJ1-2
ASSRQDSYNEQF,TRBV21-1,TRBJ2-1
ASSLGQQETQY,TRBV5-1,TRBJ2-5
ASMLQRNTEAF,TRBV6-5,TRBJ1-1
ASSQYGGGSYEQY,TRBV4-2,TRBJ2-7
ASSERQGQETQY,TRBV25-1,TRBJ2-5